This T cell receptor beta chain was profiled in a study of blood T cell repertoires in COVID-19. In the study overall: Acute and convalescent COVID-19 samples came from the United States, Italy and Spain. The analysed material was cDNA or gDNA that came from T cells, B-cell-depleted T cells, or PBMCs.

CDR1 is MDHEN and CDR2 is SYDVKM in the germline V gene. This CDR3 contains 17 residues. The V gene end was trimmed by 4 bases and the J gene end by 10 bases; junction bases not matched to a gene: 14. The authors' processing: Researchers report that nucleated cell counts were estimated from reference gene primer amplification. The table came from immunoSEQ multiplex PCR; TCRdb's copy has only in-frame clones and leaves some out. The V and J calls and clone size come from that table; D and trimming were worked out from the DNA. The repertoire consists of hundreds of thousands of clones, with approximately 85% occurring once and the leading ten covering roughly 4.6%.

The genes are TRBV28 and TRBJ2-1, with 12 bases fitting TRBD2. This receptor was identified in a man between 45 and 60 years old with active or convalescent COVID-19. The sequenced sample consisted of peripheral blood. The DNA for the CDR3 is TGTGCCAGCAGTTACATCGCACTCGGACTAGCGGGAAGAGAGCAGTTCTTC. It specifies CASSYIALGLAGREQFF. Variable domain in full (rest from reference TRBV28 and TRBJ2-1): DVKVTQSSRYLVKRTGEKVFLECVQDMDHENMFWYRQDPGLGLRLIYFSYDVKMKEKGDIPEGYSVSREKKERFSLILESASTNQTSMYLCASSYIALGLAGREQFFGPGTRLTVL.